This T cell receptor beta chain was observed in a study of T-cell reconstitution after alpha-beta-depleted transplantation in children. During its preparation, the TCRbeta library received unique molecular identifiers. TCRdb passed the PCR reads through MiXCR, listing each CDR3 protein once. The sample lists about 590,000 distinct CDR3 sequences; 10% to 15% were seen once. Study-level findings and limits: Where alpha-beta T cells came from about two months after transplant was reportedly several hundred expanded graft clones. Diversity and T-cell counts at one year after transplant derived mostly from new T cells.

Germline CDR1 SGHVS, CDR2 FNYEAQ. The CDR3 runs to 17 residues. The ends were cut back, 5 bases at V and 9 bases at J, with 26 bases in the middle. This clonotype was seen more than once but under ten times. Its antigen is undetermined. Sequencing was performed on PBMCs, mostly from graft donor cells, taken 360 days after TCRalphabeta/CD19-depleted stem cell transplant. This clonotype originated in a male patient younger than 18 who had a stem cell transplant for acute myeloid leukemia, so the T cells may come from the graft donor. V and J are TRBV7-6 and TRBJ2-1; D may be TRBD2 (6 bases). CDR3 residues: CASSPPLADSEGGEQFF. The CDR3 nucleotides read TGTGCCAGCAGCCCACCACTAGCAGATTCAGAAGGTGGTGAGCAGTTCTTC.